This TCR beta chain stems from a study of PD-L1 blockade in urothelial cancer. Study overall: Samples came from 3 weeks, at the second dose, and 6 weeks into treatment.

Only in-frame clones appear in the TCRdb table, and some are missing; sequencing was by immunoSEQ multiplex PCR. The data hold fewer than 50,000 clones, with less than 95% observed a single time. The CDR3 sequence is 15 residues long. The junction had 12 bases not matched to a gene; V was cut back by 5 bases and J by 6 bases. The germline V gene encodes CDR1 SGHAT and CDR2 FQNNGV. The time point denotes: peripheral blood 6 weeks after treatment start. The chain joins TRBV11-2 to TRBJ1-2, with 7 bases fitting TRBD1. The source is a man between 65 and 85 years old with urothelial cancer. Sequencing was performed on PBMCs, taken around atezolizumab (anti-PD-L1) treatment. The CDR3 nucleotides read TGTGCCAGCAGCCCCATCAGGGGGAGATTCGATGGCTACACCTTC. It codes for CASSPIRGRFDGYTF. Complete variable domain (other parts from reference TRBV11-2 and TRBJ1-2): EAGVAQSPRYKIIEKRQSVAFWCNPISGHATLYWYQQILGQGPKLLIQFQNNGVVDDSQLPKDRFSAERLKGVDSTLKIQPAKLEDSAVYLCASSPIRGRFDGYTFGSGTRLTVV.